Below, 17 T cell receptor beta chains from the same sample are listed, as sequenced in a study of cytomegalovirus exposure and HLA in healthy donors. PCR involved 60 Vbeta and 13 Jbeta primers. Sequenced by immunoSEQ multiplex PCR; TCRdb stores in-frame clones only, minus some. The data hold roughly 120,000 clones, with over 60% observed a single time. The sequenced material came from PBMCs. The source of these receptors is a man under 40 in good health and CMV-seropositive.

CDR3 coding DNA: TGTGCCAGCAGCTTAGAAACTCTAACGCAGTATTTT. It codes for CASSLETLTQYF. The chain has TRBV7-2 and TRBJ2-3; D gene unclear. The CDR3 contains 12 residues. Per the germline V gene, CDR1 is SGHTA and CDR2 is FQGNSA. With 1 base removed from V and 9 bases from J, the gap between germline ends came to 8 bases. Drawing the rest from reference TRBV7-2 and TRBJ2-3, the complete variable domain is GAGVSQSPSNKVTEKGKDVELRCDPISGHTALYWYRQSLGQGLEFLIYFQGNSAPDKSGLPSDRFSAERTGGSVSTLTIQRTQQEDSAVYLCASSLETLTQYFGPGTRLTVL.

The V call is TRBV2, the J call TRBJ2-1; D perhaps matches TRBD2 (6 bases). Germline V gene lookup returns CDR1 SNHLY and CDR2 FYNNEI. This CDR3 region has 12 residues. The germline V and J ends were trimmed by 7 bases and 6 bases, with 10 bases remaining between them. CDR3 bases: TGTGCCAGCACCCAACTAGCCAATGAGCAGTTCTTC. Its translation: CASTQLANEQFF.

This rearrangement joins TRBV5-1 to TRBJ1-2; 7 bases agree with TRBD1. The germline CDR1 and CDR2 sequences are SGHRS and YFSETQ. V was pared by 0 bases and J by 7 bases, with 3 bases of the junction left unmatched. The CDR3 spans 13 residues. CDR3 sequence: CASSLGQGGGYTF. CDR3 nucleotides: TGCGCCAGCAGCTTGGGACAGGGTGGTGGCTACACCTTC.

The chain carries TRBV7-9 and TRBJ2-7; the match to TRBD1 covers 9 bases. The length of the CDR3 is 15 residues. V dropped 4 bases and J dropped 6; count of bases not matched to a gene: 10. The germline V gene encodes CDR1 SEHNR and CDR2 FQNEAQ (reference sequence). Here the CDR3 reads CASSSSAGTGFEQYF. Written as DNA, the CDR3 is TGTGCCAGCAGCTCTTCGGCCGGGACAGGGTTCGAGCAGTACTTC.

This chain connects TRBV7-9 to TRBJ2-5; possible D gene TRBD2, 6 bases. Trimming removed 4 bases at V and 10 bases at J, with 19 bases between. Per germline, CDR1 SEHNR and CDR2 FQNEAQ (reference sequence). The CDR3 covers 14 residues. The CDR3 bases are TGTGCCAGCAGCTCCCCCATAGGAGGGCTTATCCAGTACTTC. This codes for CASSSPIGGLIQYF.

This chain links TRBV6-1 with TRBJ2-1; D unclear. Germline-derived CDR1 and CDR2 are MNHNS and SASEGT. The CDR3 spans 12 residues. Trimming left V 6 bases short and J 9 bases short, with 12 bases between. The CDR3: CASRGRFGEQFF. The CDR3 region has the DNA TGTGCCAGCAGGGGCAGGTTTGGTGAGCAGTTCTTC.

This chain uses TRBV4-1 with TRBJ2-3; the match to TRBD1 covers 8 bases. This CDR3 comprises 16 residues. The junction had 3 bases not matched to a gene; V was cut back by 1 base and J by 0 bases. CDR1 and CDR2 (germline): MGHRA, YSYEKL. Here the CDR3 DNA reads TGCGCCAGCAGCCAAGTACAGGGGGTCAGCACAGATACGCAGTATTTT. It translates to CASSQVQGVSTDTQYF.

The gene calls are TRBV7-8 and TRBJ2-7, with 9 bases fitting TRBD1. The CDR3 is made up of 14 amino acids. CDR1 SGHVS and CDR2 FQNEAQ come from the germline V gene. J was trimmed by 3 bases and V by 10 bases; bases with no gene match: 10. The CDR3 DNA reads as TGTGCCACCACCATCGGGACAGGGTACTACGAGCAGTACTTC. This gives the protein CATTIGTGYYEQYF.

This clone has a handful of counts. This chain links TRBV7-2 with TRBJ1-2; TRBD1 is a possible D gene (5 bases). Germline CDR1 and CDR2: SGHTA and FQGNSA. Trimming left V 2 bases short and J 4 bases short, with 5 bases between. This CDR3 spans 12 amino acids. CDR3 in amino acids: CASSLQGYGYTF. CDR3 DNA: TGTGCCAGCAGCTTACAGGGCTATGGCTACACCTTC.

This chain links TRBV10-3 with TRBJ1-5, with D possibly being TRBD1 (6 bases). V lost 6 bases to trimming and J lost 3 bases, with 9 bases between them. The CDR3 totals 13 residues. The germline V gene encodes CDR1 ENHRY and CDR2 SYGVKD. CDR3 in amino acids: CAISDRSNQPQHF. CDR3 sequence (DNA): TGTGCCATCAGCGACAGGTCCAATCAGCCCCAGCATTTT.

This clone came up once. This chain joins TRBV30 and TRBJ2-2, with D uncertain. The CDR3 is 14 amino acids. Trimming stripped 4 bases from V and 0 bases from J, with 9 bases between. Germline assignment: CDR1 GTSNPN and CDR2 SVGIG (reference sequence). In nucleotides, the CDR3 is TGTGCCTGGACAAAACAGTCGAACACCGGGGAGCTGTTTTTT. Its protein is CAWTKQSNTGELFF.

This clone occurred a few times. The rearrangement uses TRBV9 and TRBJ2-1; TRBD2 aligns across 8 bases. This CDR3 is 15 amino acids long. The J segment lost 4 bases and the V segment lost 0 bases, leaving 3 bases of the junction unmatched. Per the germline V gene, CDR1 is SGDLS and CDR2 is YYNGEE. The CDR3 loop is CASSVGEREYNEQFF. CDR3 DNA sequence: TGTGCCAGCAGCGTAGGGGAGCGGGAGTACAATGAGCAGTTCTTC.

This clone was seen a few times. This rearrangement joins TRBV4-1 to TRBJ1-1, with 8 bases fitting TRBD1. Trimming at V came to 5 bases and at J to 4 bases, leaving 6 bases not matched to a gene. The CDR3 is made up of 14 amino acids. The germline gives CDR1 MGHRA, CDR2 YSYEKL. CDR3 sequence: CASSYRQGSTEAFF. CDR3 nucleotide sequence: TGCGCCAGCAGCTACCGACAGGGGTCCACTGAAGCTTTCTTT.

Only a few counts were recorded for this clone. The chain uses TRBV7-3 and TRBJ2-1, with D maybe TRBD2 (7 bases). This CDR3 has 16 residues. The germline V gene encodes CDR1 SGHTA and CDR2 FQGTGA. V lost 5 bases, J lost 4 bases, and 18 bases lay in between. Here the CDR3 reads CASSPGGSGGYNEQFF. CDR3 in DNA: TGTGCCAGCAGCCCGGGGGGCTCTGGAGGGTACAATGAGCAGTTCTTC. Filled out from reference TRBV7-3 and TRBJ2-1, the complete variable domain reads GAGVSQTPSNKVTEKGKYVELRCDPISGHTALYWYRQSLGQGPEFLIYFQGTGAADDSGLPNDRFFAVRPEGSVSTLKIQRTERGDSAVYLCASSPGGSGGYNEQFFGPGTRLTVL.

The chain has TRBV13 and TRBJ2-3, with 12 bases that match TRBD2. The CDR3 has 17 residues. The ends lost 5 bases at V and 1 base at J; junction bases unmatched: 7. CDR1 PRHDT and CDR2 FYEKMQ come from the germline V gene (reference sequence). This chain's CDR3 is CASSPRTSGVRTDTQYF. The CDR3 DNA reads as TGTGCCAGCAGCCCTCGGACTAGCGGGGTCCGCACAGATACGCAGTATTTT. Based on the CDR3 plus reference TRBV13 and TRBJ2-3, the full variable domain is AAGVIQSPRHLIKEKRETATLKCYPIPRHDTVYWYQQGPGQDPQFLISFYEKMQSDKGSIPDRFSAQQFSDYHSELNMSSLELGDSALYFCASSPRTSGVRTDTQYFGPGTRLTVL.

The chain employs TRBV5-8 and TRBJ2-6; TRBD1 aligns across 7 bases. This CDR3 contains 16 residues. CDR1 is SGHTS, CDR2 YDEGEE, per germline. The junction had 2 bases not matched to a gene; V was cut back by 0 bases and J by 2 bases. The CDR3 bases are TGTGCCAGCAGCTTGGAAGGGGGCGCTGGGGCCAACGTCCTGACTTTC. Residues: CASSLEGGAGANVLTF.

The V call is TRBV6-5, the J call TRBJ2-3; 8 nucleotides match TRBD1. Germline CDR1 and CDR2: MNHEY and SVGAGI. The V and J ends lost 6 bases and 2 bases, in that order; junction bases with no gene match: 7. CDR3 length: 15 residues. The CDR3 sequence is CASRSYRGTTDTQYF. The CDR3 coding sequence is TGTGCCAGCAGATCCTACAGGGGGACCACAGATACGCAGTATTTT.